This TCR beta chain emerged from a study of regulatory T cells in long-lasting Graves disease. Overall study findings and caveats: Fewer public clonotypes were shared by new patients (around 1,000) than by persistent patients (about 2,700). Researchers examined only peripheral blood and not thyroid tissue.

Regarding time point: newly diagnosed GD, antithyroid drugs for less than 3 months. Researchers made the TCR library from RNA that was extracted from PBMCs. Comment on this clonotype: What it recognizes is unknown.

Libraries of TCR beta came from iRepertoire HTBI primers plus Arm-PCR of CDR3 regions. In TCRdb, the multiplex PCR reads were re-called with MiXCR into one record per CDR3 protein. The sample holds 450,000 to 600,000 distinct CDR3 sequences, 13% seen once. The germline V gene encodes CDR1 SQVTM and CDR2 ANQGSEA. The length of the CDR3 is 12 residues. V was pared by 1 base and J by 7 bases, with 10 bases between. The sample was also linked to a second study, of T cells in Graves' hyperthyroidism and ophthalmopathy. That work contributes: TCR CDR3 underwent first-round RT-PCR with the HTBI primer set. Ophthalmopathy stood apart from stable hyperthyroidism in a 13 V-J model.

The receptor was isolated from a man under 40 with Graves disease. The chain has TRBV29-1 and TRBJ1-2; D perhaps matches TRBD1 (6 bases). Sequenced material: peripheral blood mononuclear cells (PBMCs), taken at new diagnosis, from a patient treated with antithyroid drugs. The CDR3 coding sequence is TGCAGCGTTGAAGTTGGGGGCGGTGGCTACACCTTC. It codes for CSVEVGGGGYTF.